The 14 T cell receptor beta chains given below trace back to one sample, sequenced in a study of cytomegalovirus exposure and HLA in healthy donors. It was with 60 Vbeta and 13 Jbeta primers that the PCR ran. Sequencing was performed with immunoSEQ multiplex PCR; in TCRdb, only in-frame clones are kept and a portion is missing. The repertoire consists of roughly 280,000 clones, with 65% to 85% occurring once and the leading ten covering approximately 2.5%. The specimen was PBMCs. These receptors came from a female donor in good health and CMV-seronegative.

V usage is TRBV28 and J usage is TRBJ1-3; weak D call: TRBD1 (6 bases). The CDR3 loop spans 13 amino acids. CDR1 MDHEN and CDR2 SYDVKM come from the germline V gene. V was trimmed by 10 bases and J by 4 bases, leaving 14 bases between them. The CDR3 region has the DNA TGTGCCATCGTGGGGGGGGCCGGAAACACCATATATTTT. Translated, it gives CAIVGGAGNTIYF. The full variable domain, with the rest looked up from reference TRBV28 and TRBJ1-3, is DVKVTQSSRYLVKRTGEKVFLECVQDMDHENMFWYRQDPGLGLRLIYFSYDVKMKEKGDIPEGYSVSREKKERFSLILESASTNQTSMYLCAIVGGAGNTIYFGEGSWLTVV.

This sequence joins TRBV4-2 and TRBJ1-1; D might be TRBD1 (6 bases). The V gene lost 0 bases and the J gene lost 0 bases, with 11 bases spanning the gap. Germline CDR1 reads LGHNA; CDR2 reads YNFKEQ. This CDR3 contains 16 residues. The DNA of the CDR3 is TGTGCCAGCAGCCAAGATCGGCGGGGGCTGAACACTGAAGCTTTCTTT. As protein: CASSQDRRGLNTEAFF.

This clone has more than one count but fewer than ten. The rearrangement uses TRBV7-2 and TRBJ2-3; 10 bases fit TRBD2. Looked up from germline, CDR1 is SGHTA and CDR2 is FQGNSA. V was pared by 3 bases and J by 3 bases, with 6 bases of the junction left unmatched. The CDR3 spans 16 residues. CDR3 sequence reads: CASSFSSGRRTDTQYF. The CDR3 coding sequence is TGTGCCAGCAGCTTTTCTAGCGGGAGAAGGACAGATACGCAGTATTTT.

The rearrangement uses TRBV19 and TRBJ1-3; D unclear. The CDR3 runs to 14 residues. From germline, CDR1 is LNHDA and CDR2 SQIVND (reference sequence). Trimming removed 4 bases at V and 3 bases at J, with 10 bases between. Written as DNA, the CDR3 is TGTGCCAGTAGTACGACCTACAGTGGAAACACCATATATTTT. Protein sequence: CASSTTYSGNTIYF.

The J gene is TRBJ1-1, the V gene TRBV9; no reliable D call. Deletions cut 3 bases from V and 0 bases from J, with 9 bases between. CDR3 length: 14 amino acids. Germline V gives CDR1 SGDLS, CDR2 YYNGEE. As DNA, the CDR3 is TGTGCCAGCAGCGGGCAGACTATGAACACTGAAGCTTTCTTT. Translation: CASSGQTMNTEAFF.

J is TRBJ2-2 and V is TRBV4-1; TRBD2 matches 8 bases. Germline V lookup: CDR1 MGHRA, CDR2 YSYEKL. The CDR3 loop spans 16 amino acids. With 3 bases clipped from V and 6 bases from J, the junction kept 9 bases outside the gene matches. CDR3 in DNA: TGCGCCAGCAGCCATACAACTAGCGGCAGTTCCGGGGAGCTGTTTTTT. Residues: CASSHTTSGSSGELFF.

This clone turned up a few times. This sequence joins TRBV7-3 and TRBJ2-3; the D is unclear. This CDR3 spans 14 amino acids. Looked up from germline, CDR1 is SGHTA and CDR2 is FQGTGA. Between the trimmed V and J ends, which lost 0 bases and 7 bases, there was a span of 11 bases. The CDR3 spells CASSLTGRTNTQYF. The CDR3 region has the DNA TGTGCCAGCAGCTTAACGGGCCGTACAAATACGCAGTATTTT.

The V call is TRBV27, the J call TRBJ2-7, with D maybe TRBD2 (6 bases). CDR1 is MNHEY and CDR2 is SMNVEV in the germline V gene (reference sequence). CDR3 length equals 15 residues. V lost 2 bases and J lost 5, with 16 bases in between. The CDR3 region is CASSLTGASPHEQYF. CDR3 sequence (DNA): TGTGCCAGCAGTTTAACGGGAGCCTCCCCGCACGAGCAGTACTTC.

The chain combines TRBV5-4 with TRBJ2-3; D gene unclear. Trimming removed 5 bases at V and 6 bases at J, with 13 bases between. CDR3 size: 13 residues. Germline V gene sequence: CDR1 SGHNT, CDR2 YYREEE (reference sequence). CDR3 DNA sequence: TGTGCCAGCAGTTCTGAGCCCGGGGATACGCAGTATTTT. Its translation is CASSSEPGDTQYF.

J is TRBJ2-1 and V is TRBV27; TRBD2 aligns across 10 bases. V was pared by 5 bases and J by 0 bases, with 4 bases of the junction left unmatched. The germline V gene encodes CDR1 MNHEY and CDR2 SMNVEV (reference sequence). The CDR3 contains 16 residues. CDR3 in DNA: TGTGCCAGCAGTACCCGACTAGCGGGCTCCTACAATGAGCAGTTCTTC. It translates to CASSTRLAGSYNEQFF.

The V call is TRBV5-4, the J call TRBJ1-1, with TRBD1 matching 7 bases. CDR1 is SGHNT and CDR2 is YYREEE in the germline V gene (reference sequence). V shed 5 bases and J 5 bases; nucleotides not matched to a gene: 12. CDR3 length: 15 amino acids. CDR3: CASSRGGVVQTEAFF. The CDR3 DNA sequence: TGTGCCAGCAGTCGAGGGGGCGTAGTGCAGACTGAAGCTTTCTTT.

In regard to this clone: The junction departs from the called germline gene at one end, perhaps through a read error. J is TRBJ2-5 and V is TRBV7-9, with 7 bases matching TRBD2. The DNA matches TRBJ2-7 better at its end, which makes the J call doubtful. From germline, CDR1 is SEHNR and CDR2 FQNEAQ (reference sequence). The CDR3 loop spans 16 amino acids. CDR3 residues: CSSSLAAGGGSYEQYF. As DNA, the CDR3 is TGTTCCAGCAGCTTGGCAGCGGGCGGGGGTTCCTACGAGCAGTACTTC.

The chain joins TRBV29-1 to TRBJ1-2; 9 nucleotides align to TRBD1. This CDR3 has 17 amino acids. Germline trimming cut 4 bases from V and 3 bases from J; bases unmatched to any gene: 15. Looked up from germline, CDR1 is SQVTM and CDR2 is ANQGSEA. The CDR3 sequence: CSVALGQGGGADYGYTF. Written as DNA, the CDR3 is TGCAGCGTTGCCTTGGGACAGGGCGGAGGCGCGGACTATGGCTACACCTTC.

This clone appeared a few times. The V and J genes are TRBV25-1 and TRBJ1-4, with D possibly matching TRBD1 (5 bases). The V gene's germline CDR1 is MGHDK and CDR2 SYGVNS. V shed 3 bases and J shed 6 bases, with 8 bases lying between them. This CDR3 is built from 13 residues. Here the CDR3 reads CASSETEDEKLFF. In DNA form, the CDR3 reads TGTGCCAGCAGTGAGACAGAAGATGAAAAACTGTTTTTT.